This T cell receptor (beta chain) was sequenced during a study of T cells expressing NK-cell markers. CDR1 MNHNS and CDR2 SASEGT come from the germline V gene. The CDR3 contains 14 residues. cDNA encoding TCR beta was synthesized via 5'RACE template switching incorporating UMIs. TCRdb derives one entry per CDR3 protein from the 5' RACE reads, leaving out DNA. The sample totals about 260,000 distinct CDR3 sequences. The J gene is TRBJ2-5, the V gene TRBV6-1; TCRdb picks TRBD1, but there is no DNA to check that call. Sequencing input: blood T cells: a sorted CD56 or NKG2C T cell subset, CD4+ or CD8+ T cells, or bulk PBMC T cells (not recorded which). The source is a man between 18 and 35 years old in good health. This CDR3 is CASRQYGQEETQYF.